This T cell receptor beta chain was obtained from a study of cytomegalovirus exposure and HLA in healthy donors. Study overall: It was reported in a later analysis that the 100 to 150 validation repertoires used the same platform as the 650 to 800 first-cohort repertoires. Study findings and constraints: Confirmation was obtained in vitro that a few CMV-associated chains are specific for CMV antigens. Many donors shared some public TCRs, even though most TCR sequences were rare. According to a subsequent analysis, TCR clusters from the first cohort were inclined to appear together in the roughly 110 validation repertoires.

Data came from immunoSEQ multiplex PCR; TCRdb stores just in-frame clones and leaves some out. The repertoire holds approximately 200,000 clones, about three quarters seen once, with 1% to 1.5% in the top ten. About this clone: The antigen is unknown.

The CDR3 has 19 residues. The junction had 20 bases not matched to a gene; V was cut back by 4 bases and J by 4 bases. The rearrangement joins TRBV23-1 to TRBJ2-7, with 9 bases fitting TRBD1. TRBV23-1 belongs to the ORF category, with a function that is uncertain. The sequenced material came from PBMCs. The source is a woman under 40 in good health and CMV-seronegative. CDR3 coding DNA: TGCGCCAGCAGTCTGCACCGGGACAGGGCCCCCGCCGCCGGATACGAGCAGTACTTC. As protein: CASSLHRDRAPAAGYEQYF.